The sequence of this TCR beta chain was determined in a study of T cell repertoires in cytomegalovirus infection. About the research overall: Use of recently identified HLA-C-restricted and well-studied HLA-B-restricted CMV epitopes was part of the study. From public TCR beta signatures came an indication of both CMV infection and matching HLA type.

This clonotype appeared a few times. Its specificity is unknown. The study's findings and limits: The study found HLA-C-restricted CMV-specific TCR beta clonotypes dominating the ex vivo response.

Germline lookup yields CDR1 ENHRY and CDR2 SYGVKD. Trimming left V 7 bases short and J 1 base short, with 20 bases between. This CDR3 is 18 amino acids long. TCRdb used MiXCR to reprocess the reads, holding one entry per CDR3 protein. Among about a million distinct CDR3 sequences listed, around 32% were seen once. This chain connects TRBV10-3 to TRBJ2-6, with unresolved D. This sample comprised cultured CD8+ T cells from PBMCs, obtained from culture after CMV antigen stimulation. The TCR sequence derives from a human donor in good health (CMV status not recorded). Some clones in this sample may be carry-over from other donors' samples. The CDR3 loop reads CAIKDRLLRNSGANVLTF. The DNA for the CDR3 is TGTGCCATCAAAGACCGCTTGCTTCGGAATTCTGGGGCCAACGTCCTGACTTTC.